A selection of T cell receptor beta chains follows, all from one sample in a study of T cell repertoires in cytomegalovirus infection. These TCRs' antigens remain unknown. TCRdb re-called the reads with MiXCR, one entry per CDR3 protein. The profile shows some 800,000 distinct CDR3 sequences, approximately 29% of them singletons. The material sequenced was cultured CD8+ T cells from PBMCs, taken from culture after CMV antigen stimulation. These receptors were collected from a human donor in good health (CMV status not recorded). Some clones in this sample may be carry-over from other donors' samples. Each CDR3 is given with its conserved first and last residue. The order of the fields is J gene, V gene, D gene, clone size, CDR3 protein, CDR3 DNA. The D gene is left open where the match is weak. A row's size may be missing; if present it is once, few, many or a size class.

>TRBJ2-1|TRBV12-3/TRBV12-4|TRBD2|-
CASRSLLAGYNEQFF
TGTGCCAGCAGATCACTTCTAGCGGGGTACAATGAGCAGTTCTTC
>TRBJ2-3|TRBV13|TRBD2|few
CASSALGLAGTGDTQYF
TGTGCCAGCAGCGCGTTGGGACTAGCGGGGACGGGGGATACGCAGTATTTT
>TRBJ2-5|TRBV7-6|TRBD2|-
CASSLAASGGQETQYF
TGTGCCAGCAGCTTAGCGGCTAGCGGGGGACAAGAGACCCAGTACTTC
>TRBJ2-2|TRBV7-9|-|-
CASSFAISTGELFF
TGTGCCAGCAGCTTCGCTATTAGTACCGGGGAGCTGTTTTTT
>TRBJ2-7|TRBV6-5|-|few
CASSYAGEGTLYF
TGTGCCAGCAGTTACGCAGGGGAAGGGACTCTGTACTTC
>TRBJ1-6|TRBV15|-|-
CATSRPNSPLHF
TGTGCCACCAGCAGACCGAATTCACCCCTCCACTTT
>TRBJ1-2|TRBV7-9|-|-
CASSLSYLADGYTF
TGTGCCAGCAGCTTAAGTTATCTCGCAGATGGCTACACCTTC
>TRBJ2-1|TRBV27|TRBD1|few
CASSHSPGQGLYEQFF
TGTGCCAGCAGTCACTCTCCGGGACAGGGGTTATACGAGCAGTTCTTC
>TRBJ1-1|TRBV4-2|TRBD1|-
CASSQDRSVPRTGGFPGTEAFF
TGTGCCAGCAGCCAAGATCGATCGGTCCCTAGGACAGGGGGATTCCCCGGTACTGAAGCTTTCTTT
>TRBJ1-6|TRBV28|TRBD1|-
CASSPDRVVSPLHF
TGTGCCAGCAGTCCGGACAGGGTGGTGTCACCCCTCCACTTT
>TRBJ1-2|TRBV27|-|-
CASMGDGDGYTF
TGTGCCAGCATGGGGGACGGCGATGGCTACACCTTC
>TRBJ2-3|TRBV7-4|TRBD1|-
CASSRMDRATDTQYF
TGTGCCAGCAGCCGTATGGACAGGGCTACAGATACGCAGTATTTT
>TRBJ2-2|TRBV24-1|TRBD1|-
CATSDSGQGRTGELFF
TGTGCCACCAGTGATTCCGGACAGGGACGAACCGGGGAGCTGTTTTTT
>TRBJ2-2|TRBV29-1|TRBD1|-
CSGGTGRTGELFF
TGCAGCGGCGGGACAGGGAGGACCGGGGAGCTGTTTTTT
>TRBJ2-3|TRBV7-9|TRBD2|few
CASRVAGQSTDTQYF
TGTGCCAGCAGGGTAGCGGGCCAAAGCACAGATACGCAGTATTTT